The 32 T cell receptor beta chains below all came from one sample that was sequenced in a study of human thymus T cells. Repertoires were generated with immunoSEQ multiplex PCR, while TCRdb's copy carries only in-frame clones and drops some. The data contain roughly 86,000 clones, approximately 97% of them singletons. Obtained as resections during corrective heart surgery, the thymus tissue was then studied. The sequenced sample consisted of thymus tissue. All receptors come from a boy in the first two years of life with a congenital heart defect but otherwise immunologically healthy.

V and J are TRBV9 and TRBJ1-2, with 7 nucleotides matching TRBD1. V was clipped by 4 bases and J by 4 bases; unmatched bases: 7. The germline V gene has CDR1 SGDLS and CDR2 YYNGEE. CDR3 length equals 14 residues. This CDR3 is CASSPRTGLYGYTF. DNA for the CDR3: TGTGCCAGCAGCCCTCGGACAGGACTCTATGGCTACACCTTC.

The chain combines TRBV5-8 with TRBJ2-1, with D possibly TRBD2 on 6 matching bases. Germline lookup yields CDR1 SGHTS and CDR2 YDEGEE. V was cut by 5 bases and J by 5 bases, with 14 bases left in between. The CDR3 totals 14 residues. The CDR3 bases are TGTGCCAGCAGAGTCGCGGGGTCACACAATGAGCAGTTCTTC. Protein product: CASRVAGSHNEQFF.

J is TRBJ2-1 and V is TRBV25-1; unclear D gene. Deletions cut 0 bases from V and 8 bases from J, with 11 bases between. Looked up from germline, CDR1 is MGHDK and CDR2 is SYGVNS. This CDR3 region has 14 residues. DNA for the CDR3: TGTGCCAGCAGTGAATACCCCAGAACCGATGAGCAGTTCTTC. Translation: CASSEYPRTDEQFF.

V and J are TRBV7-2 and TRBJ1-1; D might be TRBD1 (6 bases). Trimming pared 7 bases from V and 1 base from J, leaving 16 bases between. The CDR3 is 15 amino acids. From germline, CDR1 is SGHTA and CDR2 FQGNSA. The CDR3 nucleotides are TGTGCCAGCACTTACCAGGGGCCCAGGAACACTGAAGCTTTCTTT. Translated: CASTYQGPRNTEAFF.

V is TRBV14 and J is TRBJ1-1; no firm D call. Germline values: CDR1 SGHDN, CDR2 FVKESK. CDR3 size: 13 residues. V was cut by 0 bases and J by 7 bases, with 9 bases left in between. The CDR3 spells CASSQDSGIEAFF. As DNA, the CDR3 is TGTGCCAGCAGCCAAGATTCCGGTATTGAAGCTTTCTTT.

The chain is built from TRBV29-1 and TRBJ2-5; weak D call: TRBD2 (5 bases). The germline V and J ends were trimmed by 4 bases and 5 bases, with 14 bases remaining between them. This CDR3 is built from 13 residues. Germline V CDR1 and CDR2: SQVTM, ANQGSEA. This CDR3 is CSVVGRVMETQYF. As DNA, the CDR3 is TGCAGCGTTGTTGGGCGGGTGATGGAGACCCAGTACTTC.

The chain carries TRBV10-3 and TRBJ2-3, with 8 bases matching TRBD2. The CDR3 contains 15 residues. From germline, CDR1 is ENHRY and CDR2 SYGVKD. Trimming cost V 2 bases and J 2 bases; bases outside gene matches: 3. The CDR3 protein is CAISESGSPTDTQYF. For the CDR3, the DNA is TGTGCCATCAGTGAGAGCGGGAGCCCCACAGATACGCAGTATTTT.

This CDR3 is CASSERREGVEQYF. In DNA form, the CDR3 reads TGCGCCAGCAGTGAGCGGCGGGAGGGCGTCGAGCAGTACTTC. The gene calls are TRBV10-1 and TRBJ2-7; 9 bases line up with TRBD2. Trimming cost V 2 bases and J 6 bases; bases outside gene matches: 5. The CDR3 loop spans 14 amino acids. Germline values: CDR1 WNHNN, CDR2 SYGVQD (reference sequence).

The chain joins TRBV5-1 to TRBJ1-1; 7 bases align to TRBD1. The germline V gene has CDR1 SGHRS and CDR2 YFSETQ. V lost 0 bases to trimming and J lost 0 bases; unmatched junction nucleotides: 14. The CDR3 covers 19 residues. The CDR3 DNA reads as TGCGCCAGCAGCTTGGTAGTTTTTCATCAGGGGGTGATGAACACTGAAGCTTTCTTT. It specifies CASSLVVFHQGVMNTEAFF.

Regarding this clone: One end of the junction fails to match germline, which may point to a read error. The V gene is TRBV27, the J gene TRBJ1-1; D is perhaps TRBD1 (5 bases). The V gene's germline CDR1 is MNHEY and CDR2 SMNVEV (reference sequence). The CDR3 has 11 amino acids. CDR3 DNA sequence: TGTGCCAGCAGTTTAAGGGGCCTTTGGGGCTTT. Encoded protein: CASSLRGLWGF.

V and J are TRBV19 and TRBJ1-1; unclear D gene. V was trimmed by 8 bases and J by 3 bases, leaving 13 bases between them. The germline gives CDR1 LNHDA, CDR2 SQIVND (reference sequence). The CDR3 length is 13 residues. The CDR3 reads CASRYTGDTEAFF. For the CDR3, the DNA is TGTGCCAGTCGCTACACTGGGGACACTGAAGCTTTCTTT.

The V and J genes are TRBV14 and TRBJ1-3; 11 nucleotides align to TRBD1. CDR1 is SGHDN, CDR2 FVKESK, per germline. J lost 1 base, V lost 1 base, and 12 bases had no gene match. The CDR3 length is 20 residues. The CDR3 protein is CASSQAPHRTGGLSGNTIYF. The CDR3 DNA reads TGTGCCAGCAGCCAAGCCCCCCATCGGACAGGGGGCTTGTCTGGAAACACCATATATTTT. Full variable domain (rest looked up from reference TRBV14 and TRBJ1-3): EAGVTQFPSHSVIEKGQTVTLRCDPISGHDNLYWYRRVMGKEIKFLLHFVKESKQDESGMPNNRFLAERTGGTYSTLKVQPAELEDSGVYFCASSQAPHRTGGLSGNTIYFGEGSWLTVV.

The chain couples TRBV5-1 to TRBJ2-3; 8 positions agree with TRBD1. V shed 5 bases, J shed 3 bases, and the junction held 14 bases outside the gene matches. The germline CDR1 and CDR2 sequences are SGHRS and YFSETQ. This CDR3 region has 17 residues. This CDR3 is CASRGAPGGIGTDTQYF. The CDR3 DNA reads TGCGCCAGCAGGGGGGCCCCAGGGGGCATTGGAACAGATACGCAGTATTTT.

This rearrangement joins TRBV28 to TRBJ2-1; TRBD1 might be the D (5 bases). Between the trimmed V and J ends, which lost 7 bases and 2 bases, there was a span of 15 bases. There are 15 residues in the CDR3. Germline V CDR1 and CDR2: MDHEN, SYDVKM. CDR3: CASTPIRDTYNEQFF. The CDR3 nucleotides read TGTGCCAGCACCCCGATCAGGGATACCTACAATGAGCAGTTCTTC.

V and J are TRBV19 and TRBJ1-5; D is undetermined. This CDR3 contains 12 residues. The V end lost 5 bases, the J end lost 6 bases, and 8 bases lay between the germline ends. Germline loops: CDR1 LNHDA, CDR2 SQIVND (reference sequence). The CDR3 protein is CASSYGGQPQHF. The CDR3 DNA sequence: TGTGCCAGTAGTTACGGAGGTCAGCCCCAGCATTTT.

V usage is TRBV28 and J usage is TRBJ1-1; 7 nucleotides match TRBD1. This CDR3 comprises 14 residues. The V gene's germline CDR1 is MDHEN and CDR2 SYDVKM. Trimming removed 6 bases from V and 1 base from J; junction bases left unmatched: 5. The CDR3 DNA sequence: TGTGCCAGCAGATTGACAGGGAAGAACACTGAAGCTTTCTTT. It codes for CASRLTGKNTEAFF.

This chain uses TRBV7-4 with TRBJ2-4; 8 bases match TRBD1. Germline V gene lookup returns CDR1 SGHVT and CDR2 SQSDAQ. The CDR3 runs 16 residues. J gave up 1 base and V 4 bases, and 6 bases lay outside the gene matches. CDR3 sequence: CASSSGQGEAKNIQYF. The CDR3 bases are TGTGCCAGCAGCTCCGGACAGGGAGAGGCCAAAAACATTCAGTACTTC. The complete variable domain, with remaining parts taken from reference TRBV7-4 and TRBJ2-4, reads GAGVSQSPRYKVAKRGRDVALRCDSISGHVTLYWYRQTLGQGSEVLTYSQSDAQRDKSGRPSGRFSAERPERSVSTLKIQRTEQGDSAVYLCASSSGQGEAKNIQYFGAGTRLSVL.

CDR3 amino acids: CASSEIKDEQFF. The CDR3 region has the DNA TGTGCCAGCAGCGAAATTAAGGATGAGCAGTTCTTC. The chain combines TRBV11-1 with TRBJ2-1; D is unclear. Germline V gene sequence: CDR1 SGHAT, CDR2 FQDESV (reference sequence). The ends were cut back, 5 bases at V and 8 bases at J, with 10 bases in the middle. This CDR3 region has 12 residues.

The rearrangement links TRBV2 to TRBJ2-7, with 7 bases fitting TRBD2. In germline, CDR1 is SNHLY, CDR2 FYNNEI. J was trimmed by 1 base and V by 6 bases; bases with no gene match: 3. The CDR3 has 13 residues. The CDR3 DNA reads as TGTGCCAGCAGCGGGAGGCCTTCCTACGAGCAGTACTTC. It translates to CASSGRPSYEQYF.

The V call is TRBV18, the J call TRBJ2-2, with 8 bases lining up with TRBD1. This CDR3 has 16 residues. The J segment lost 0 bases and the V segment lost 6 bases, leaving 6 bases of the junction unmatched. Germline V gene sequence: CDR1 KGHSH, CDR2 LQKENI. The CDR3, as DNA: TGTGCCAGCTCCGAGGGGACAGGTGCGAACACCGGGGAGCTGTTTTTT. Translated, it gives CASSEGTGANTGELFF.

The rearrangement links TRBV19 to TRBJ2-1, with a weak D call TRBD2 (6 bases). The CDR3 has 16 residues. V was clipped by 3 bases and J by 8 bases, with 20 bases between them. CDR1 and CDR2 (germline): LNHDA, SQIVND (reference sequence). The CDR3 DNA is TGTGCCAGTAGTATGGGCCAGGGCAAGCGGGCGGATGAGCAGTTCTTC. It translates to CASSMGQGKRADEQFF.

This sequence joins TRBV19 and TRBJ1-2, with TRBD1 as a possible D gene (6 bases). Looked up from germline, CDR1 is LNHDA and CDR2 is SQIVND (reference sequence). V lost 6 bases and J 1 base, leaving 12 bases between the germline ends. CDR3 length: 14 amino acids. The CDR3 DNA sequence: TGTGCCAGTAGCTGGACAGCGGGTAACTATGGCTACACCTTC. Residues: CASSWTAGNYGYTF.

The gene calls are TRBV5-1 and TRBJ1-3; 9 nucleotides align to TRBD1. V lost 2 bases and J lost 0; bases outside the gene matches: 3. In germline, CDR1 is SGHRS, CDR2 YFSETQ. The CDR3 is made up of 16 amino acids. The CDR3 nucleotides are TGCGCCAGCAGCTTTGGGGACAGGGTCTCTGGAAACACCATATATTTT. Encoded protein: CASSFGDRVSGNTIYF.

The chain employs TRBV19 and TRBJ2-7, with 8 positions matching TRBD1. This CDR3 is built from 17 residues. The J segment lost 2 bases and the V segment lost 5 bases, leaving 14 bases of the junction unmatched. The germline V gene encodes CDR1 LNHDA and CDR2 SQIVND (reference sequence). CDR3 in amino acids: CASSSPRTGGPTYEQYF. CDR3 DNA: TGTGCCAGTAGTTCTCCCCGAACAGGGGGACCTACCTACGAGCAGTACTTC.

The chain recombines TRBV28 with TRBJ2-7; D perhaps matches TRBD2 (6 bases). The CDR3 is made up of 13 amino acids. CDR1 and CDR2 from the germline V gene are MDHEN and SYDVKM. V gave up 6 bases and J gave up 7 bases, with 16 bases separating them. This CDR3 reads CASRGPREMEQYF. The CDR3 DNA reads TGTGCCAGCAGGGGGCCACGGGAGATGGAGCAGTACTTC.

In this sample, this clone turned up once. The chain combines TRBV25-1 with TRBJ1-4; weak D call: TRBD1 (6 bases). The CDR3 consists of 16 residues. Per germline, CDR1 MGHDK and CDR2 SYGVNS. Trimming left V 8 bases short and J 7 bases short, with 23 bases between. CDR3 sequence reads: CASRATPKEGGEKLFF. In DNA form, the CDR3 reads TGTGCCAGCCGCGCCACCCCCAAAGAGGGGGGTGAAAAACTGTTTTTT.

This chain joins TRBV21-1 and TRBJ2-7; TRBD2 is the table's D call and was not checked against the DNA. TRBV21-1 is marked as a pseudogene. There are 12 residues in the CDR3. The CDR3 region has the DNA TGTGCCAGCAGCAATCGAACCTCGGTCTTGGACTTC. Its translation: CASSNRTSVLDF.

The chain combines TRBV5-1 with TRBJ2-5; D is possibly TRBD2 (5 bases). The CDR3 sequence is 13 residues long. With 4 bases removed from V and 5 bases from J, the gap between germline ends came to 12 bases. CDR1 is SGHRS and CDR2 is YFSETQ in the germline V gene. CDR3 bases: TGCGCCAGCAGCCAACTACGGAGGGAGACCCAGTACTTC. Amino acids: CASSQLRRETQYF.

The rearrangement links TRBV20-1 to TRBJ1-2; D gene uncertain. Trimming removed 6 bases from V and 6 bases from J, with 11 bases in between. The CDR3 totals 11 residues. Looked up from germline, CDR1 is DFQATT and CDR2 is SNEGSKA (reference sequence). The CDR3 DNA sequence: TGCAGTGCCCGAACTGGGAATGGCTACACCTTC. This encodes CSARTGNGYTF.

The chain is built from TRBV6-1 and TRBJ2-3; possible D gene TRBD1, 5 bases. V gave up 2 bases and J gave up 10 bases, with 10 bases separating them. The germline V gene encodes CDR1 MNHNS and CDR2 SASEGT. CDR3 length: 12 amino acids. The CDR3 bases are TGTGCCAGCAGTGAATCAGGGAAGGCGCAGTATTTT. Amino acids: CASSESGKAQYF.

The CDR3 DNA sequence: TGTGCCAGCACCAACATTCAGTACTTC. Protein sequence: CASTNIQYF. The rearrangement uses TRBV25-1 and TRBJ2-4, with D hard to call. CDR1 is MGHDK and CDR2 is SYGVNS in the germline V gene. The CDR3 has 9 residues. V was shortened by 7 bases and J by 7 bases, with 2 bases between the two germline ends.

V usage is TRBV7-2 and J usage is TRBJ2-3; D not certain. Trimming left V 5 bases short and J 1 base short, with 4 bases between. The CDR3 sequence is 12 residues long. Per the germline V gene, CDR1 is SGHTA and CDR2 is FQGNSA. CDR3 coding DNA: TGTGCCAGCAGCAATTGCACAGATACGCAGTATTTT. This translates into CASSNCTDTQYF. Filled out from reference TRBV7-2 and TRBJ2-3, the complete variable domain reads GAGVSQSPSNKVTEKGKDVELRCDPISGHTALYWYRQSLGQGLEFLIYFQGNSAPDKSGLPSDRFSAERTGGSVSTLTIQRTQQEDSAVYLCASSNCTDTQYFGPGTRLTVL.